These 15 T cell receptor beta chains came from one sample sequenced in a study of cytomegalovirus exposure and HLA in healthy donors (dated by TCRdb to the late 2010s). The library was obtained by the immunoSEQ multiplex PCR assay. The multiplex PCR relied on a mix of 60 forward primers for TCR Vbeta segments and 13 reverse primers for TCR Jbeta segments. In its TCRdb copy, this immuneACCESS table keeps in-frame sequences only and misses some clones. Where compared with another copy, unresolved V genes explain less than half of these, and the others have no known cause. This sample lists roughly 100,000 clones; around three quarters were detected once. Together, the top ten hold 5% to 7.5% of the sample. Material for sequencing was PBMCs. All receptors derive from a woman in her fifties or sixties in good health and CMV-seropositive.

This CDR3 reads CASSYGRNTEAFF. CDR3 nucleotide sequence: TGTGCCAGCAGTTACGGGAGGAACACTGAAGCTTTCTTT. This chain connects TRBV6-5 to TRBJ1-1; D not resolved. This CDR3 region has 13 residues. Between the trimmed V and J ends, which lost 2 bases and 1 base, there was a span of 5 bases. Per germline, CDR1 MNHEY and CDR2 SVGAGI.

The CDR3 sequence: CASSPYLGGYTF. The CDR3 coding sequence is TGTGCCAGCAGCCCGTACTTGGGCGGCTACACCTTC. The rearrangement joins TRBV5-4 to TRBJ1-2; no clear D. The V and J ends lost 4 bases and 8 bases respectively, with 12 bases between them. Germline V lookup: CDR1 SGHNT, CDR2 YYREEE (reference sequence). CDR3 length: 12 residues.

This rearrangement joins TRBV2 to TRBJ1-1; weak D call: TRBD1 (5 bases). Trimming removed 2 bases at V and 8 bases at J, with 9 bases between. Germline CDR1 and CDR2: SNHLY and FYNNEI. The CDR3 totals 12 residues. CDR3 bases: TGTGCCAGCAGTGAATTTAAGGGGGAAGCTTTCTTT. Its protein is CASSEFKGEAFF. Full variable domain (missing parts from reference TRBV2 and TRBJ1-1): EPEVTQTPSHQVTQMGQEVILRCVPISNHLYFYWYRQILGQKVEFLVSFYNNEISEKSEIFDDQFSVERPDGSNFTLKIRSTKLEDSAMYFCASSEFKGEAFFGQGTRLTVV.

The chain employs TRBV27 and TRBJ2-3; 8 positions match TRBD2. The CDR3 extends over 15 amino acids. CDR1 is MNHEY, CDR2 SMNVEV, per germline (reference sequence). J was trimmed by 2 bases and V by 5 bases; bases with no gene match: 6. The CDR3 loop reads CASSPLAVNTDTQYF. In nucleotides, the CDR3 is TGTGCCAGCAGTCCACTAGCGGTTAACACAGATACGCAGTATTTT.

The chain has TRBV5-6 and TRBJ1-1, with TRBD1 matching over 9 bases. CDR1 is SGHDT, CDR2 YYEEEE, per germline. V gave up 4 bases and J gave up 1 base; unmatched junction bases: 2. There are 14 residues in the CDR3. Here the CDR3 DNA reads TGTGCCAGCAGCGGGACAGGGCGGAACACTGAAGCTTTCTTT. It is translated as CASSGTGRNTEAFF. The whole variable domain, remainder taken from reference TRBV5-6 and TRBJ1-1, is DAGVTQSPTHLIKTRGQQVTLRCSPKSGHDTVSWYQQALGQGPQFIFQYYEEEERQRGNFPDRFSGHQFPNYSSELNVNALLLGDSALYLCASSGTGRNTEAFFGQGTRLTVV.

The chain combines TRBV6-1 with TRBJ1-2, with 8 bases fitting TRBD1. With V trimmed by 5 bases and J by 4 bases, 9 bases remained unmatched. Germline V lookup: CDR1 MNHNS, CDR2 SASEGT. There are 15 residues in the CDR3. CDR3 amino acids: CASSTTDRGGYGYTF. CDR3 DNA: TGTGCCAGCAGTACAACCGACAGGGGTGGCTATGGCTACACCTTC.

The rearrangement uses TRBV6-5 and TRBJ2-5, with 7 bases lining up with TRBD2. The germline V gene has CDR1 MNHEY and CDR2 SVGAGI. Unmatched junction bases numbered 7, after V lost 7 bases and J lost 5 bases. This CDR3 region has 13 residues. The CDR3 DNA is TGTGCCAGCACCCCAGCCGGGAGGGAGACCCAGTACTTC. Translated, it gives CASTPAGRETQYF.

The chain joins TRBV10-3 to TRBJ2-1, with 8 bases lining up with TRBD1. The CDR3 has 14 residues. Per germline, CDR1 ENHRY and CDR2 SYGVKD. V shed 8 bases, J shed 2 bases, and the junction held 5 bases outside the gene matches. Written as DNA, the CDR3 is TGTGCCATCCGCACAGGGGGGCCCTACAATGAGCAGTTCTTC. It specifies CAIRTGGPYNEQFF.

The rearrangement joins TRBV28 to TRBJ1-5, with D possibly TRBD1 on 5 matching bases. Germline-derived CDR1 and CDR2 are MDHEN and SYDVKM. V lost 3 bases and J 1 base, leaving 7 bases between the germline ends. The CDR3 has 14 residues. CDR3 amino acids: CASSFGGSNQPQHF. The CDR3 region has the DNA TGTGCCAGCAGTTTTGGGGGGAGCAATCAGCCCCAGCATTTT.

The chain combines TRBV7-2 with TRBJ2-7; unclear D gene. The V end was cut by 1 base, the J end by 1 base, with 11 bases between. This CDR3 contains 15 residues. Germline values: CDR1 SGHTA, CDR2 FQGNSA. The CDR3 here is CASSLGPGQSYEQYF. In DNA form, the CDR3 reads TGTGCCAGCAGCTTAGGTCCAGGTCAGTCCTACGAGCAGTACTTC.

The chain combines TRBV15 with TRBJ2-2; 11 bases are shared with TRBD1. Germline V gives CDR1 LNHNV, CDR2 YYDKDF (reference sequence). V dropped 5 bases and J dropped 5; count of bases not matched to a gene: 4. This CDR3 region has 15 residues. In DNA, the CDR3 is TGTGCCACCAGCCGGGACAGGGGGATAACCGGGGAGCTGTTTTTT. Amino acids: CATSRDRGITGELFF.

Points on this clone: Other DNA sequences of this sample code for an identical CDR3. The J gene is TRBJ1-2, the V gene TRBV30; TRBD1 agrees at 9 bases. The CDR3 sequence is 15 residues long. V was pared by 0 bases and J by 4 bases, with 6 bases of the junction left unmatched. The germline gives CDR1 GTSNPN, CDR2 SVGIG (reference sequence). The CDR3 reads CAWSVAPTGGYGYTF. DNA of the CDR3: TGTGCCTGGAGTGTGGCCCCGACAGGGGGCTATGGCTACACCTTC. The entire variable domain, with the rest obtained from reference TRBV30 and TRBJ1-2, is as follows: SQTIHQWPATLVQPVGSPLSLECTVEGTSNPNLYWYRQAAGRGLQLLFYSVGIGQISSEVPQNLSASRPQDRQFILSSKKLLLSDSGFYLCAWSVAPTGGYGYTFGSGTRLTVV.

V and J are TRBV5-1 and TRBJ2-5, with a tentative D call TRBD2 (7 bases). The CDR3 has 17 amino acids. The V and J ends lost 7 bases and 0 bases respectively, with 22 bases between them. From germline, CDR1 is SGHRS and CDR2 YFSETQ. DNA for the CDR3: TGCGCCAGCTCCTCGGGAGGCGGGGGCGGGTACCAAGAGACCCAGTACTTC. Translated: CASSSGGGGGYQETQYF.

The chain employs TRBV19 and TRBJ1-5; maybe TRBD1 (6 bases). Germline-derived CDR1 and CDR2 are LNHDA and SQIVND (reference sequence). V shed 3 bases and J shed 4 bases, with 13 bases lying between them. This CDR3 spans 15 amino acids. For the CDR3, the DNA is TGTGCCAGTAGTATGTTTGGCGGACAGAATCAGCCCCAGCATTTT. Its protein is CASSMFGGQNQPQHF.

The chain carries TRBV9 and TRBJ1-3; D remains ambiguous. V gave up 4 bases and J gave up 1 base, with 24 bases separating them. There are 19 residues in the CDR3. Germline CDR1 is SGDLS and CDR2 is YYNGEE. The CDR3 spells CASSPTLSGYPGSGNTIYF. CDR3 bases: TGTGCCAGCAGCCCTACCCTTTCCGGGTACCCCGGATCTGGAAACACCATATATTTT.